The 22 T cell receptor beta chains reported below all come from one sample, sequenced in a study of CD8 T cells in ankylosing spondylitis. TCRdb redid the calling of the 5' RACE reads with MiXCR, one entry per CDR3 protein. The data contain 350,000 to 400,000 distinct CDR3 sequences, 20% to 25% of them singletons. Source material: blood, either unsorted or a sorted T cell fraction (not recorded which). These receptors came from a male donor with ankylosing spondylitis or in good health (not recorded which).

This clonotype has more than one count but fewer than ten. The CDR3 nucleotides are TGCAGCGTTGAAGAGAATTCCTACGAGCAGTACTTC. This codes for CSVEENSYEQYF. V usage is TRBV29-1 and J usage is TRBJ2-7, with D uncertain. The V end lost 0 bases, the J end lost 1 base, and 4 bases lay between the germline ends. Looked up from germline, CDR1 is SQVTM and CDR2 is ANQGSEA. This CDR3 spans 12 amino acids.

The V gene is TRBV6-1, the J gene TRBJ2-5; D gene ambiguous. The CDR3 is made up of 12 amino acids. Between the trimmed V and J ends, which lost 6 bases and 7 bases, there was a span of 12 bases. Per the germline V gene, CDR1 is MNHNS and CDR2 is SASEGT. The CDR3 coding sequence is TGTGCCAGCAGGACGGGCACTCTGACCCAGTACTTC. It yields the protein CASRTGTLTQYF.

In this sample, this clonotype turned up once. The chain recombines TRBV2 with TRBJ1-6; D is ambiguous. The CDR3 has 15 amino acids. The V end lost 6 bases, the J end lost 11 bases, and 20 bases lay between the germline ends. CDR1 and CDR2 from the germline V gene are SNHLY and FYNNEI. CDR3 amino acids: CASSTDPAGSTPLHF. The CDR3 region has the DNA TGTGCCAGCAGCACGGACCCCGCCGGTTCTACACCCCTCCACTTT.

In nucleotides, the CDR3 is TGTGCCAGCTCACCATTCGGGGACCTACCGAAACAAGAGACCCAGTACTTC. Protein: CASSPFGDLPKQETQYF. This chain uses TRBV18 with TRBJ2-5, with D possibly being TRBD1 or TRBD2 (5 bases each). The V gene lost 2 bases and the J gene lost 2 bases, with 18 bases spanning the gap. Germline values: CDR1 KGHSH, CDR2 LQKENI. This CDR3 comprises 17 residues.

The J gene is TRBJ2-7, the V gene TRBV5-1; D gene uncertain. Trimming removed 2 bases from V and 6 bases from J, with 12 bases in between. The V gene's germline CDR1 is SGHRS and CDR2 YFSETQ. This CDR3 spans 13 amino acids. The CDR3: CASSFTSQSEQYF. The CDR3 coding sequence is TGCGCCAGCAGCTTTACATCTCAGTCCGAGCAGTACTTC.

This clonotype was found a few times. The rearrangement links TRBV11-2 to TRBJ1-2; D uncertain. Germline assignment: CDR1 SGHAT and CDR2 FQNNGV. Deletions cut 7 bases from V and 2 bases from J, with 11 bases between. This CDR3 contains 13 residues. Here the CDR3 reads CASTPTENYGYTF. CDR3 in DNA: TGTGCCAGCACTCCAACAGAGAACTATGGCTACACCTTC.

This clonotype was observed a few times. This rearrangement joins TRBV29-1 to TRBJ2-7; 9 bases agree with TRBD1. The germline gives CDR1 SQVTM, CDR2 ANQGSEA. Trimming cost V 6 bases and J 2 bases; bases outside gene matches: 5. The CDR3 totals 13 residues. The CDR3 DNA follows: TGCAGCGTAATGGACAGGGGAGCCTACGAGCAGTACTTC. Translating gives CSVMDRGAYEQYF.

The chain carries TRBV11-2 and TRBJ2-3; maybe TRBD1 (6 bases). The germline V gene has CDR1 SGHAT and CDR2 FQNNGV. The CDR3 runs to 16 residues. V was pared by 6 bases and J by 6 bases, with 22 bases between. CDR3 sequence: CASREQGHLNRDTQYF. Written as DNA, the CDR3 is TGTGCCAGCAGGGAACAGGGTCACCTCAATCGGGATACGCAGTATTTT.

This clonotype was seen only a few times. The chain is built from TRBV7-6 and TRBJ2-3; 7 positions match TRBD2. V was pared by 5 bases and J by 2 bases, with 10 bases of the junction left unmatched. The germline gives CDR1 SGHVS, CDR2 FNYEAQ. This CDR3 comprises 16 residues. Written as DNA, the CDR3 is TGTGCCAGCAGCCTGACTAGCACCCCGACCACAGATACGCAGTATTTT. This translates into CASSLTSTPTTDTQYF.

The genes are TRBV9 and TRBJ2-3; D call uncertain. The CDR3 length is 16 residues. With 0 bases removed from V and 0 bases from J, the gap between germline ends came to 11 bases. Germline V CDR1 and CDR2: SGDLS, YYNGEE. Here the CDR3 DNA reads TGTGCCAGCAGCGTAGGATTAGGGCTCAGCACAGATACGCAGTATTTT. Amino acids: CASSVGLGLSTDTQYF.

This clonotype was recorded a few times. V gene TRBV6-1 combines with J gene TRBJ2-7; no clear D gene. The germline gives CDR1 MNHNS, CDR2 SASEGT. The CDR3 is 14 residues long. With 6 bases removed from V and 0 bases from J, the gap between germline ends came to 12 bases. This CDR3 is CASSPVLGSYEQYF. The CDR3 DNA reads as TGTGCCAGCAGCCCGGTTCTGGGCTCCTACGAGCAGTACTTC.

This clonotype was counted only a few times. The chain combines TRBV11-2 with TRBJ2-1; the match to TRBD2 covers 8 bases. The germline CDR1 and CDR2 sequences are SGHAT and FQNNGV. V lost 5 bases, J lost 4 bases, and 7 bases stayed unmatched. CDR3 length equals 15 residues. This chain's CDR3 is CASSGGGGRYNEQFF. DNA of the CDR3: TGTGCCAGCAGCGGGGGCGGGGGGCGTTACAATGAGCAGTTCTTC.

The chain is built from TRBV7-6 and TRBJ2-3, with D possibly TRBD1 on 6 matching bases. Germline V lookup: CDR1 SGHVS, CDR2 FNYEAQ. CDR3 size: 15 residues. The V end was cut by 4 bases, the J end by 4 bases, with 15 bases between. The DNA of the CDR3 is TGTGCCAGCAGCTGGACAGCCCTACGTGCAGATACGCAGTATTTT. Amino acid sequence: CASSWTALRADTQYF.

This clonotype was detected only a few times. The chain is built from TRBV7-9 and TRBJ2-7; a possible D gene is TRBD1 (5 bases). The V and J ends lost 3 bases and 0 bases respectively, with 15 bases between them. The V gene's germline CDR1 is SEHNR and CDR2 FQNEAQ (reference sequence). CDR3 length equals 16 residues. CDR3 loop: CASSFLSGKSSYEQYF. CDR3 sequence (DNA): TGTGCCAGCAGCTTTCTCTCAGGGAAGAGCTCCTACGAGCAGTACTTC. The full variable domain, in which reference TRBV7-9 and TRBJ2-7 provide the parts outside the CDR3, is DTGVSQNPRHKITKRGQNVTFRCDPISEHNRLYWYRQTLGQGPEFLTYFQNEAQLEKSRLLSDRFSAERPKGSFSTLEIQRTEQGDSAMYLCASSFLSGKSSYEQYFGPGTRLTVT.

This clonotype was recorded many times. The chain carries TRBV12-3 or TRBV12-4 and TRBJ2-3; D not certain. Trimming removed 8 bases from V and 1 base from J, with 13 bases in between. The CDR3 consists of 14 residues. CDR3: CASSHFGGTDTQYF. The CDR3 nucleotides are TGTGCCAGCTCCCACTTTGGGGGCACAGATACGCAGTATTTT.

This clonotype occurred a few times. The V call is TRBV11-1, the J call TRBJ2-1, with 9 bases fitting TRBD1. The CDR3 has 20 amino acids. The V gene's germline CDR1 is SGHAT and CDR2 FQDESV (reference sequence). V lost 1 base to trimming and J lost 4 bases; unmatched junction nucleotides: 17. The CDR3 region has the DNA TGTGCCAGCAGCTTAGGCGCCGGGACAGGGTCCTCGGCGTGGTACAATGAGCAGTTCTTC. It translates to CASSLGAGTGSSAWYNEQFF.

The chain recombines TRBV7-9 with TRBJ1-2, with 8 positions matching TRBD1. The germline CDR1 and CDR2 sequences are SEHNR and FQNEAQ (reference sequence). The length of the CDR3 is 14 residues. V lost 5 bases and J lost 6; bases outside the gene matches: 8. CDR3 coding DNA: TGTGCCAGCAGCCACCCCACAGGGGGTAATGGCTACACCTTC. Residues: CASSHPTGGNGYTF.

V usage is TRBV7-6 and J usage is TRBJ2-2; 8 bases match TRBD2. Germline CDR1 reads SGHVS; CDR2 reads FNYEAQ. CDR3 length: 16 residues. J lost 1 base, V lost 0 bases, and 1 base had no gene match. The CDR3 spells CASSLALAGNTGELFF. The CDR3 DNA reads as TGTGCCAGCAGCTTAGCCCTAGCGGGGAACACCGGGGAGCTGTTTTTT.

Many counts were recorded for this clonotype. CDR3 loop: CASSQDAGDPYNEQFF. CDR3 nucleotides: TGTGCCAGCAGCCAAGACGCGGGGGATCCCTACAATGAGCAGTTCTTC. The V call is TRBV4-2, the J call TRBJ2-1, with 7 bases that match TRBD2. The CDR3 has 16 residues. Trimming cost V 0 bases and J 2 bases; bases outside gene matches: 4. In germline, CDR1 is LGHNA, CDR2 YNFKEQ.

Only a few counts were recorded for this clonotype. This rearrangement joins TRBV19 to TRBJ2-7; 7 bases map to TRBD2. CDR1 LNHDA and CDR2 SQIVND come from the germline V gene (reference sequence). The CDR3 length is 12 residues. The V and J ends lost 1 base and 7 bases, in that order; junction bases with no gene match: 1. The chain's CDR3 is CASSIAAGEQYF. CDR3 nucleotide sequence: TGTGCCAGTAGTATAGCAGCGGGGGAGCAGTACTTC.

This chain joins TRBV12-3 or TRBV12-4 and TRBJ2-5; tentatively, D is TRBD2 (6 bases). V shed 5 bases and J shed 3 bases, with 19 bases lying between them. The CDR3 loop spans 16 amino acids. The CDR3 reads CASSQDGGTDKETQYF. The CDR3 nucleotides are TGTGCCAGCAGTCAAGATGGAGGGACGGACAAAGAGACCCAGTACTTC.

The chain links TRBV19 to TRBJ2-7; D ambiguous. The CDR3 extends over 14 amino acids. The germline gives CDR1 LNHDA, CDR2 SQIVND (reference sequence). Deletions cut 5 bases from V and 1 base from J, with 12 bases between. Written as DNA, the CDR3 is TGTGCCAGTAGTCCGCGACTGATTTCCTACGAGCAGTACTTC. This gives the protein CASSPRLISYEQYF.